One sample yielded the 5 T cell receptor beta chains listed below, sequenced in a study of CD8 T cells in ankylosing spondylitis. TCRdb redid the calling of the 5' RACE reads with MiXCR, one entry per CDR3 protein. The profile shows a few hundred thousand distinct CDR3 sequences, 11% of them singletons. The specimen was blood, either unsorted or a sorted T cell fraction (not recorded which). The receptors were gathered from a female donor with ankylosing spondylitis or in good health (not recorded which).

This clonotype has more than one count but fewer than ten. CDR3 sequence reads: CASSPSGGRGANEQYF. CDR3 coding DNA: TGTGCCAGCAGCCCCTCAGGCGGGAGAGGAGCCAACGAGCAGTACTTC. This rearrangement joins TRBV7-9 to TRBJ2-7, with 7 bases fitting TRBD2. Germline values: CDR1 SEHNR, CDR2 FQNEAQ (reference sequence). The CDR3 consists of 16 residues. V trimming: 5 bases; J trimming: 5 bases; junction bases outside the gene matches: 15.

This clonotype appeared a few times. V usage is TRBV20-1 and J usage is TRBJ2-3, with 7 nucleotides matching TRBD2. The germline V gene encodes CDR1 DFQATT and CDR2 SNEGSKA (reference sequence). Trimming at V came to 7 bases and at J to 8 bases, leaving 6 bases not matched to a gene. The CDR3 contains 11 residues. The CDR3 DNA sequence: TGCAGTGGGACTAGTGATCCTACGCAGTATTTT. Translated, it gives CSGTSDPTQYF.

This clonotype was observed a few times. The chain couples TRBV12-3 or TRBV12-4 to TRBJ2-7; 7 bases agree with TRBD1. The CDR3 covers 14 residues. Unmatched junction bases numbered 8, after V lost 5 bases and J lost 4 bases. CDR3 loop: CASSPGTAPYEQYF. The CDR3 DNA is TGTGCCAGCAGTCCCGGGACAGCACCTTACGAGCAGTACTTC.

This clonotype was seen repeatedly, ten times or more. The rearrangement uses TRBV20-1 and TRBJ1-2; TRBD1 is a possible D gene (5 bases). This CDR3 is built from 14 residues. Germline V gene data show CDR1 as DFQATT and CDR2 as SNEGSKA (reference sequence). Trimming took off 1 base at V and 1 base at J, with 10 bases between the two ends. CDR3 nucleotide sequence: TGCAGTGCTAGAGCGCGGGGCGGTAACTATGGCTACACCTTC. Its translation is CSARARGGNYGYTF.

This clonotype was detected a few times. The chain links TRBV3-1 to TRBJ2-5; no reliable D call. The CDR3 has 11 amino acids. Germline CDR1 LGHDT, CDR2 YNNKEL (reference sequence). V dropped 6 bases and J dropped 7 bases, with 9 bases sitting between them. CDR3 nucleotide sequence: TGTGCCAGCAGAGATTTGGGGACCCAGTACTTC. This translates into CASRDLGTQYF.